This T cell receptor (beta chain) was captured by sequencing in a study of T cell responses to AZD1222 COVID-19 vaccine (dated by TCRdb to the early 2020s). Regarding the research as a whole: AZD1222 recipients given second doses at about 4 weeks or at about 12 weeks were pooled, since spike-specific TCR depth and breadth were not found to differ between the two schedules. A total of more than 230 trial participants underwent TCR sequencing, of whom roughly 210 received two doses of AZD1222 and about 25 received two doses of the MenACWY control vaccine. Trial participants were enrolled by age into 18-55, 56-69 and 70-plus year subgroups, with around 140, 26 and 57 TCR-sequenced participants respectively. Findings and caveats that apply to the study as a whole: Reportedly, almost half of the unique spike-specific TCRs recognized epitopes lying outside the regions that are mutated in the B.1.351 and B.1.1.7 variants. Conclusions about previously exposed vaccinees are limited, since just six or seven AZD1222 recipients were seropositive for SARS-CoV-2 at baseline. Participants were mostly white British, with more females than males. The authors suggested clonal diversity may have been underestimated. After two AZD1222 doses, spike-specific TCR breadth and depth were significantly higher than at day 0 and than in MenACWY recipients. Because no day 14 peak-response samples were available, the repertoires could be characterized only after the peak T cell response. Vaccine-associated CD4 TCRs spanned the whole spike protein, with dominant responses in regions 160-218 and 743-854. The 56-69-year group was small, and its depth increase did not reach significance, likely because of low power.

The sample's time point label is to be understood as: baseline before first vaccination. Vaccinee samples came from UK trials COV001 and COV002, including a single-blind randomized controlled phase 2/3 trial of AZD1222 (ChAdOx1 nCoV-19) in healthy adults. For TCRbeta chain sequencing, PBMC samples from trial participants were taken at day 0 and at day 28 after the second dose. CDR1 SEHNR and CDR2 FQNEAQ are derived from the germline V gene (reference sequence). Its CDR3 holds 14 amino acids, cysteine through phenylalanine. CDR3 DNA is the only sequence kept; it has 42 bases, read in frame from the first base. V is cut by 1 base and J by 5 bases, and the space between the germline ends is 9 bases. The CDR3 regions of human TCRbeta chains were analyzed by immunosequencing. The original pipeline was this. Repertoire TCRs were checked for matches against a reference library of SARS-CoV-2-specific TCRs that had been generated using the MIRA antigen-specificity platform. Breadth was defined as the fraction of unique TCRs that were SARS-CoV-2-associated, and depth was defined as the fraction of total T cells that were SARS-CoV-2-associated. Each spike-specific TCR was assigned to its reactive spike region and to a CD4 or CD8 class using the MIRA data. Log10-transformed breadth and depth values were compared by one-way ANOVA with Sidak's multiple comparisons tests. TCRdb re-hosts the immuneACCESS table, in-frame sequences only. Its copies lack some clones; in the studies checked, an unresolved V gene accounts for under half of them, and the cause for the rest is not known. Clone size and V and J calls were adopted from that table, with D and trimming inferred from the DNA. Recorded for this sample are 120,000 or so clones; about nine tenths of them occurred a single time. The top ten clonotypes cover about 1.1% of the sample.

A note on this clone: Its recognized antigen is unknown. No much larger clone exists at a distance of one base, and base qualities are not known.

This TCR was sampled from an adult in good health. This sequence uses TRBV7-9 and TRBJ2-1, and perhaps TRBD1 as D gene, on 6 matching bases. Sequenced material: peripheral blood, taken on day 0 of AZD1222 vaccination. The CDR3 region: CASSLVAGDNEQFF. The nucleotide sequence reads TGTGCCAGCAGCTTAGTTGCAGGGGACAATGAGCAGTTCTTC.